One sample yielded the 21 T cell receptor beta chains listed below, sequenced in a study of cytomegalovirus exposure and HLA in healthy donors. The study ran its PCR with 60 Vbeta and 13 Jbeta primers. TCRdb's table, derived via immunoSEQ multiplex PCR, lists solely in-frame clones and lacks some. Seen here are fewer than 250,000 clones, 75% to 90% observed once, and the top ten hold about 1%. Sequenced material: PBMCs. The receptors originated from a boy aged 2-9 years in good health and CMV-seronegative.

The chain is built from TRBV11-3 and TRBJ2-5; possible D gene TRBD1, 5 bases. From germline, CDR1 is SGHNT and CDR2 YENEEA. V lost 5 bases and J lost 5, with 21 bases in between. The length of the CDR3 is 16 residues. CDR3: CASSRLGRVWRETQYF. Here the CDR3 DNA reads TGTGCCAGCAGCCGGCTGGGCAGGGTGTGGCGGGAGACCCAGTACTTC.

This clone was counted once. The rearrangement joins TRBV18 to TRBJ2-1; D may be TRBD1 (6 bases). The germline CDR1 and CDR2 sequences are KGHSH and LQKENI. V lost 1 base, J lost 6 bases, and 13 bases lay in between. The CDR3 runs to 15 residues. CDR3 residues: CASSPQGVIGNEQFF. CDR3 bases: TGTGCCAGCTCACCACAGGGGGTGATAGGCAATGAGCAGTTCTTC.

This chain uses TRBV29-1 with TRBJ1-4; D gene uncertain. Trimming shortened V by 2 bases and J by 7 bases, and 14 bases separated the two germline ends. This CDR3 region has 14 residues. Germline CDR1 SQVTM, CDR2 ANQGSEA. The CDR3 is CSVELEGTREKLFF. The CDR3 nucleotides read TGCAGCGTTGAATTGGAGGGTACGCGTGAAAAACTGTTTTTT.

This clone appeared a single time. DNA for the CDR3: TGTGCCAGCAGCTCCTCGGGACTCCCTGGCTACACCTTC. This gives the protein CASSSSGLPGYTF. V and J are TRBV7-9 and TRBJ1-2; perhaps TRBD1 as D (5 bases). The CDR3 has 13 amino acids. CDR1 is SEHNR, CDR2 FQNEAQ, per germline (reference sequence). Trimming left V 4 bases short and J 7 bases short, with 13 bases between.

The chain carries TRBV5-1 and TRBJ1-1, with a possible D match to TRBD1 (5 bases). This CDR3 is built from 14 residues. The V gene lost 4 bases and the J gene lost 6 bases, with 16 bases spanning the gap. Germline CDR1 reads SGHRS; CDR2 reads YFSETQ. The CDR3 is CASSRGALGAEAFF. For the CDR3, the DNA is TGCGCCAGCAGCCGTGGGGCCCTCGGAGCTGAAGCTTTCTTT.

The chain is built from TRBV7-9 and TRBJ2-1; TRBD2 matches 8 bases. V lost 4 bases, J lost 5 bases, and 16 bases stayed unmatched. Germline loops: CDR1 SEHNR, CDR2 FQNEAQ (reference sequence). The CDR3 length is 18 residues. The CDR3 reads CASSSNRGAGLDNNEQFF. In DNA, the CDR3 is TGTGCCAGCAGCTCAAACCGCGGTGCGGGACTAGACAACAATGAGCAGTTCTTC.

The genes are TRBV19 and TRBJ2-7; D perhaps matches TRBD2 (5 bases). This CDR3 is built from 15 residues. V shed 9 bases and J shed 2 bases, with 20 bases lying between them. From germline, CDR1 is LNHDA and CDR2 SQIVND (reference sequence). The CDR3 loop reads CARKDWTEFPYEQYF. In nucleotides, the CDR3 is TGTGCCAGGAAAGACTGGACTGAATTTCCCTACGAGCAGTACTTC.

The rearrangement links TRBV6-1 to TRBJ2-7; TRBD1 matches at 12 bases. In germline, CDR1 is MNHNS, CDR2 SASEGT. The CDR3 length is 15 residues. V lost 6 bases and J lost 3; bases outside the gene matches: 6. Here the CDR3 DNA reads TGTGCCAGCAGCTCGGGACAGGGGGCCAGCTACGAGCAGTACTTC. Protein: CASSSGQGASYEQYF.

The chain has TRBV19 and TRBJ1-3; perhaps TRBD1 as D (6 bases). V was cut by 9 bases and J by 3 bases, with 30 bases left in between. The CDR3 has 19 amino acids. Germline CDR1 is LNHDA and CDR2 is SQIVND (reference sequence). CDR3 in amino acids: CASSGHRRNRETSGNTIYF. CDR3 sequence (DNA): TGTGCCAGCTCCGGCCACAGACGCAACAGGGAAACTAGTGGAAACACCATATATTTT.

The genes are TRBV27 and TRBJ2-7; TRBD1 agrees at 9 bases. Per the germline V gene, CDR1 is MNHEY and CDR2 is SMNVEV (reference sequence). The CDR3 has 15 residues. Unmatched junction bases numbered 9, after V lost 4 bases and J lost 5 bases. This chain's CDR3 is CASSSWTGAANEQYF. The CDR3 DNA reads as TGTGCCAGCAGTTCATGGACAGGGGCAGCGAACGAGCAGTACTTC.

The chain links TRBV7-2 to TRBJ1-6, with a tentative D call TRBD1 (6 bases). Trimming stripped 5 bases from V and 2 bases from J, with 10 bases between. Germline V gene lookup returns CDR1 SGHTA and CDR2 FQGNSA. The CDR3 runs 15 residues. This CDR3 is CASSPGQTYNSPLHF. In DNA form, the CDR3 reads TGTGCCAGCAGCCCCGGACAGACCTATAATTCACCCCTCCACTTT.

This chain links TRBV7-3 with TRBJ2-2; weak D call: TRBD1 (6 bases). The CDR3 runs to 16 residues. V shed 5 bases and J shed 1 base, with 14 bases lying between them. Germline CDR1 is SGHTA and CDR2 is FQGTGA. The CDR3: CASSQIGGENTGELFF. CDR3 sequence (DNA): TGTGCCAGCAGCCAGATAGGGGGAGAGAACACCGGGGAGCTGTTTTTT.

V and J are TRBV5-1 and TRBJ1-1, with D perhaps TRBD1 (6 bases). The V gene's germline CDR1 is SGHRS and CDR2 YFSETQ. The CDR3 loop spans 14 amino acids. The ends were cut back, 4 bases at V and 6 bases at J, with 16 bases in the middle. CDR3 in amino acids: CASSALLGQSEAFF. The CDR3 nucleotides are TGCGCCAGCAGCGCCCTTCTTGGACAGTCTGAAGCTTTCTTT.

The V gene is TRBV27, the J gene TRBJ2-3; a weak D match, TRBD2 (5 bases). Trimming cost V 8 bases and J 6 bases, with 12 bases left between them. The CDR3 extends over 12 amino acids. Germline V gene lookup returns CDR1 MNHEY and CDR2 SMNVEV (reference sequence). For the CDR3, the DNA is TGTGCCAGCGAGGGTACGGGGGATACGCAGTATTTT. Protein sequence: CASEGTGDTQYF.

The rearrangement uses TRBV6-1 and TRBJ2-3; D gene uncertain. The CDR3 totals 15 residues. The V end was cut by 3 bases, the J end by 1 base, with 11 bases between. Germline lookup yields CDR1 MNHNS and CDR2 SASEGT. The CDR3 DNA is TGTGCCAGCAGTGACTTAGCATGGGGCACAGATACGCAGTATTTT. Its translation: CASSDLAWGTDTQYF.

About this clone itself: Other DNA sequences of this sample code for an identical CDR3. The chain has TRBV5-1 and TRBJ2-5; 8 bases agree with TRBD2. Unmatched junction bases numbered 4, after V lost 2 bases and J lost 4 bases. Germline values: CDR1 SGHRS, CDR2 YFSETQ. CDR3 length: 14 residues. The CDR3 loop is CASSLAGVGETQYF. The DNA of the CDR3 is TGCGCCAGCAGCTTAGCGGGAGTGGGAGAGACCCAGTACTTC.

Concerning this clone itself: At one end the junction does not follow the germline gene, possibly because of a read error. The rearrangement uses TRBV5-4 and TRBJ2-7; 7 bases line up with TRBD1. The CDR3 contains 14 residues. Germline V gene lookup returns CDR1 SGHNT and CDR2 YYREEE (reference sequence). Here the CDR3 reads CASSSDRASSEQYF. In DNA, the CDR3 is TGTGCCAGCAGTTCCGACAGGGCCTCCTCCGAGCAGTACTTC.

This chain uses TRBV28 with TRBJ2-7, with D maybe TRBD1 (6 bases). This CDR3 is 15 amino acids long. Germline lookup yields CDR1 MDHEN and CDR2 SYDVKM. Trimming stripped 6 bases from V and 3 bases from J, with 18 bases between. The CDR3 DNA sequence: TGTGCCAGCAGCAACGTACAGGGCAATATCTACGAGCAGTACTTC. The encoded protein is CASSNVQGNIYEQYF.

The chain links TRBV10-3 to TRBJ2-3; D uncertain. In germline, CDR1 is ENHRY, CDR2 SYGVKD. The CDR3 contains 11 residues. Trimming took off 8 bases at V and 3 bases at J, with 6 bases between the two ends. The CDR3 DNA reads TGTGCCATCTATACAACAGATACGCAGTATTTT. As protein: CAIYTTDTQYF.

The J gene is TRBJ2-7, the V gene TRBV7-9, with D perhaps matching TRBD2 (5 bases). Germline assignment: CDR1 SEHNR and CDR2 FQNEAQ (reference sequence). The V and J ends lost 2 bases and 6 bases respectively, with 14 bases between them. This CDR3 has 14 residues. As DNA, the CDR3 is TGTGCCAGCAGCTTAAGGACTTCTCTCGGCGAGCAGTACTTC. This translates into CASSLRTSLGEQYF. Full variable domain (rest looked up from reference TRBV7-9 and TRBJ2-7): DTGVSQNPRHKITKRGQNVTFRCDPISEHNRLYWYRQTLGQGPEFLTYFQNEAQLEKSRLLSDRFSAERPKGSFSTLEIQRTEQGDSAMYLCASSLRTSLGEQYFGPGTRLTVT.

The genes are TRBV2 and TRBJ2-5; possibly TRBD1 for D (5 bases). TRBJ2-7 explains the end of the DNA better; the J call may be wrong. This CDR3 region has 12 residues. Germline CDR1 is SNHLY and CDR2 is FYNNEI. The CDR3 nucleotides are TGTGCCAGCAGTCCAGGGTCTTACGAGCAGTACTTC. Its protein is CASSPGSYEQYF.